The T cell receptor (beta chain) described here comes from a study of T-cell reconstitution after alpha-beta-depleted transplantation in children. Trimming took 4 bases from V and 7 from J; bases not matched to a gene: 13. Germline loops: CDR1 SGHKS, CDR2 YYEKEE (reference sequence). The CDR3 is 15 amino acids. Preparing the TCRbeta library involved the use of unique molecular identifiers. MiXCR, applied by TCRdb to the PCR reads, yields one record per CDR3 protein. The table lists some 200,000 distinct CDR3 sequences, roughly 9.1% of them singletons. The TCR originated in a male patient aged 2 to 9 who had a stem cell transplant for acute myeloid leukemia, so the T cells may come from the graft donor. J is TRBJ1-2 and V is TRBV5-5; 7 bases agree with TRBD1. The sequencing here drew on PBMCs, mostly from graft donor cells, taken 360 days after TCRalphabeta/CD19-depleted stem cell transplant. The CDR3 nucleotides read TGTGCCAGCAGCACGGAAGACAGGGCTGAGTCTGGCTACACCTTC. This translates into CASSTEDRAESGYTF.